This TCR beta chain emerged from a study of blood T cell repertoires in COVID-19. Study information: T cells, B-cell-depleted T cells, or PBMCs supplied cDNA or gDNA.

CDR3 length: 17 residues. Unmatched junction bases numbered 7, after V lost 4 bases and J lost 0 bases. CDR1 and CDR2 (germline): MNHEY, SMNVEV (reference sequence). Individuals drawn from about two dozen US areas were about 18 to 90 years old. Before being deemed recovered, Cohort 3 donors had two negative PCRs, clearance, or symptom resolution. In the authors' methods: Nucleated cell counts were estimated from reference gene primer amplification. Repertoires were generated with immunoSEQ multiplex PCR, while TCRdb's copy carries only in-frame clones and drops some. That table supplies the V and J calls and clone size; D and trimming were determined from the DNA. This sample has 150,000 or so clones; approximately 80% occur once, and the top ten carry about 12%.

The sequence derives from a man over 45 who had recovered from COVID-19. The chain carries TRBV27 and TRBJ2-1, with 9 bases identical to TRBD2. The material sequenced was PBMCs or T cells enriched from blood (not recorded which). The CDR3 DNA reads TGTGCCAGCAGTTCCGTTGGCGGGGGGGACTCCTACAATGAGCAGTTCTTC. This sequence encodes CASSSVGGGDSYNEQFF.